This T cell receptor beta chain was captured in a study of T cells in Graves' hyperthyroidism and ophthalmopathy. Study results and caveats: Blood also showed most of the thyroid clonotypes that were expanded above 0.001.

With respect to this clonotype: Antigen specificity is unknown.

TCR beta CDR3 regions were amplified from RNA transcripts. Carried out on the TCR CDR3, a first-round RT-PCR used the HTBI primer set. TCRdb fed the multiplex PCR reads into MiXCR, producing one record per CDR3 protein. The sample holds about 59,000 distinct CDR3 sequences, about 53% seen once. The sequence was collected from a woman aged 55-75 years with Graves' ophthalmopathy. Sequencing input: blood.

This CDR3 is CASGSVGREGVGYTF. The DNA for the CDR3 is TGTGCCAGCGGCTCCGTGGGACGGGAAGGTGTGGGCTACACCTTC. The chain recombines TRBV5-5 with TRBJ1-2; D might be TRBD1 (5 bases). The CDR3 sequence is 15 residues long. Germline CDR1 SGHKS, CDR2 YYEKEE (reference sequence). V gave up 7 bases and J gave up 8 bases, with 24 bases separating them.